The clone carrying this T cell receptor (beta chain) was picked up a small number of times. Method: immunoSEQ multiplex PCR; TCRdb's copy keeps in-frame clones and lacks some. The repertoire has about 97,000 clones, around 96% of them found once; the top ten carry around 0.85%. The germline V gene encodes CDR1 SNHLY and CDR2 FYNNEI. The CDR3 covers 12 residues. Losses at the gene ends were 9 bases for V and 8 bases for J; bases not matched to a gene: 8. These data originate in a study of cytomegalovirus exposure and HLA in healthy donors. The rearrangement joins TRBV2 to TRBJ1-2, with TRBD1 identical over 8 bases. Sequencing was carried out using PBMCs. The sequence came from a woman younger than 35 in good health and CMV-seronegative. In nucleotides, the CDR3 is TGTGCCAGATTGACAGGGGCCTTGGGCTACACCTTC. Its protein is CARLTGALGYTF. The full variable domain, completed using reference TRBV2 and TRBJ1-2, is EPEVTQTPSHQVTQMGQEVILRCVPISNHLYFYWYRQILGQKVEFLVSFYNNEISEKSEIFDDQFSVERPDGSNFTLKIRSTKLEDSAMYFCARLTGALGYTFGSGTRLTVV.